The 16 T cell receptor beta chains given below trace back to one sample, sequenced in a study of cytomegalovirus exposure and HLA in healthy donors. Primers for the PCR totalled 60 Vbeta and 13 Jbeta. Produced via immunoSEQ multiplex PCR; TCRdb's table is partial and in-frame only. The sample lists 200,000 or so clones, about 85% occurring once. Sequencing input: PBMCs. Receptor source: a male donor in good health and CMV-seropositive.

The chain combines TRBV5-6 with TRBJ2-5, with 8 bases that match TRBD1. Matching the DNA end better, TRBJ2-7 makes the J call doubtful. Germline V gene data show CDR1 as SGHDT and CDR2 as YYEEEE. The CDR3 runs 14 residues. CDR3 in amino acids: CASSIGQGLSEQYF. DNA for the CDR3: TGTGCCAGCAGCATCGGACAGGGCTTAAGCGAGCAGTACTTC.

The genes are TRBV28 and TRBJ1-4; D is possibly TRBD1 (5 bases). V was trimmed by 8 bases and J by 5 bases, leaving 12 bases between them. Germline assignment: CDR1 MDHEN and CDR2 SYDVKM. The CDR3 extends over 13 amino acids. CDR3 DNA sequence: TGTGCCAGCCGGCCGGGGGGGAATGAAAAACTGTTTTTT. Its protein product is CASRPGGNEKLFF.

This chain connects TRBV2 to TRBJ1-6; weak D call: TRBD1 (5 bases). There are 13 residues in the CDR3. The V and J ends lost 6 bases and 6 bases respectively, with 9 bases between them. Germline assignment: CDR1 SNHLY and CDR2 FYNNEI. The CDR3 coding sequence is TGTGCCAGCAGGGGGACTCCTAATTCACCCCTCCACTTT. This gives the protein CASRGTPNSPLHF.

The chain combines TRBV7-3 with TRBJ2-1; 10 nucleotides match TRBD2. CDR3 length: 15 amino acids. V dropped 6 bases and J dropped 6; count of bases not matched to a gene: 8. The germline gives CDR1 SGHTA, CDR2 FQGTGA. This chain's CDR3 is CASRQAGGPPNEQFF. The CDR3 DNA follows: TGTGCCAGCAGGCAAGCGGGAGGGCCGCCCAATGAGCAGTTCTTC.

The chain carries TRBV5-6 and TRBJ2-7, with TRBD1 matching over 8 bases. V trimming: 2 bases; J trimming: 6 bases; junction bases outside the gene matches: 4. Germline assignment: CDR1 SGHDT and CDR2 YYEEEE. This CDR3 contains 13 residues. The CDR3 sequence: CASSFQGAGEQYF. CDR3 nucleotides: TGTGCCAGCAGCTTCCAGGGGGCAGGCGAGCAGTACTTC.

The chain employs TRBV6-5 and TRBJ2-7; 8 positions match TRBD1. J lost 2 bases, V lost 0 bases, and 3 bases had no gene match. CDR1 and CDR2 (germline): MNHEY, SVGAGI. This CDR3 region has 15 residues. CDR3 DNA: TGTGCCAGCAGTTACTCAAACAGGGGGGCCTACGAGCAGTACTTC. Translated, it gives CASSYSNRGAYEQYF.

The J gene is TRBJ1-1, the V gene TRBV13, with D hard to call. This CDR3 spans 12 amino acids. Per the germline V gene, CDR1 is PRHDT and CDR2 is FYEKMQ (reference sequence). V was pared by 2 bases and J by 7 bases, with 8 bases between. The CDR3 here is CASSLRGLEAFF. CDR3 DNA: TGTGCCAGCAGCTTAAGAGGGCTTGAAGCTTTCTTT.

This CDR3 is CASALTGAEAFF. The CDR3, as DNA: TGTGCTAGTGCTCTGACAGGGGCTGAAGCTTTCTTT. The chain links TRBV12-5 to TRBJ1-1; 8 bases align to TRBD1. V was clipped by 7 bases and J by 6 bases; unmatched bases: 4. This CDR3 contains 12 residues. CDR1 is LGHNT and CDR2 is FRNRAP in the germline V gene.

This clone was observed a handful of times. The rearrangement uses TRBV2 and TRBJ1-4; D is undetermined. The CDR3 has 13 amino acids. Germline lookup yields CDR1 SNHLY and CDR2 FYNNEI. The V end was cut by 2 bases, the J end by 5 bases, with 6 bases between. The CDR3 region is CASSEIRNEKLFF. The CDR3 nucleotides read TGTGCCAGCAGTGAAATCAGGAATGAAAAACTGTTTTTT.

The chain's CDR3 is CASSGGTVYGYTF. Written as DNA, the CDR3 is TGTGCCAGCAGTGGGGGGACAGTCTATGGCTACACCTTC. The V gene is TRBV25-1, the J gene TRBJ1-2, with 7 nucleotides matching TRBD1. Germline V gene lookup returns CDR1 MGHDK and CDR2 SYGVNS. The CDR3 has 13 amino acids. With V trimmed by 4 bases and J by 4 bases, 3 bases remained unmatched.

CDR3 nucleotide sequence: TGTGCCAGCAAGTGGCGGGAGATGAGTAGGGAGACCCAGTACTTC. It yields the protein CASKWREMSRETQYF. The gene calls are TRBV2 and TRBJ2-5; 7 bases are a match to TRBD2. With 7 bases clipped from V and 5 bases from J, the junction kept 13 bases outside the gene matches. This CDR3 spans 15 amino acids. Germline V CDR1 and CDR2: SNHLY, FYNNEI.

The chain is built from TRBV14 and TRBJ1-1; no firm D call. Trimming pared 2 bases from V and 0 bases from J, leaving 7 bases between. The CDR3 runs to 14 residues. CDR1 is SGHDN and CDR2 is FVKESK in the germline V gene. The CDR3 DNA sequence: TGTGCCAGCAGCCAATACAGCCTGAACACTGAAGCTTTCTTT. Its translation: CASSQYSLNTEAFF.

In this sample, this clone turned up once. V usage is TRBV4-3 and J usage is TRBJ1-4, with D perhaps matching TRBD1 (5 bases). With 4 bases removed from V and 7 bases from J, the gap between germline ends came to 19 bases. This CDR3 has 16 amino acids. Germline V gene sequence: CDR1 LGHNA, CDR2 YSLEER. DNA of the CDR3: TGCGCCAGCAGCCTGAGCCCCAGGGACTGGGGTGAAAAACTGTTTTTT. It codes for CASSLSPRDWGEKLFF.

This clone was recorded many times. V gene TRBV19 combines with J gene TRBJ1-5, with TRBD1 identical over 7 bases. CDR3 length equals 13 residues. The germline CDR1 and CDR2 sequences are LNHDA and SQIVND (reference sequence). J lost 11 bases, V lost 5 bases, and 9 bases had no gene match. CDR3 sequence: CASSPRGGEAQHF. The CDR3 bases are TGTGCCAGTAGTCCCCGAGGGGGCGAAGCCCAGCATTTT.

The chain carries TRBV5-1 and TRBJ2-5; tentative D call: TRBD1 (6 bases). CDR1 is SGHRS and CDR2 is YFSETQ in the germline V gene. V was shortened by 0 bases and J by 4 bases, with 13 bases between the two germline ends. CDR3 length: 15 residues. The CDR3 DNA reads TGCGCCAGCAGCTTGGGAGGGGCAGGGGTAGAGACCCAGTACTTC. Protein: CASSLGGAGVETQYF.

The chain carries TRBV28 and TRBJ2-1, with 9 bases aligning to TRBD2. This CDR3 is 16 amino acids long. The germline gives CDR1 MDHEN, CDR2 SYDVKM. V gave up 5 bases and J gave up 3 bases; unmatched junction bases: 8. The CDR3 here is CASSTLGAGGYNEQFF. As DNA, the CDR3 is TGTGCCAGCAGTACCCTAGGAGCGGGAGGCTACAATGAGCAGTTCTTC.